The clone carrying this TCR beta chain has ten or more counts. Both iRepertoire HTBI primers and Arm-PCR of CDR3 regions were used to build the TCR beta libraries. MiXCR, run by TCRdb on the multiplex PCR reads, gives a single entry per CDR3 protein. The table shows about 470,000 distinct CDR3 sequences, with more than 13% occurring only once. The source of the sample is a study of regulatory T cells in long-lasting Graves disease. Time point here: newly diagnosed GD, antithyroid drugs for less than 3 months. RNA isolated from PBMCs was used to make the TCR library. The CDR3 sequence is 14 residues long. V trimming: 4 bases; J trimming: 8 bases; junction bases outside the gene matches: 7. Germline CDR1 reads SGHNT; CDR2 reads YENEEA. The same specimen was also included in a second study, on T cells in Graves' hyperthyroidism and ophthalmopathy. That publication notes: Thyroid ultrasound, orbital computed tomography, clinical symptoms, and serum thyroxine and TRAb underpinned diagnoses.

Sequencing was performed on peripheral blood mononuclear cells (PBMCs), taken at new diagnosis, from a patient treated with antithyroid drugs. This sequence was found in a woman in her twenties or thirties with Graves disease. The rearrangement links TRBV11-3 to TRBJ2-1; the match to TRBD2 covers 8 bases. This CDR3 reads CASSSFAGGDEQFF. For the CDR3, the DNA is TGTGCCAGCAGCTCCTTCGCGGGAGGAGATGAGCAGTTCTTC.